This T cell receptor beta chain was profiled in a study of PD-1 blockade in mismatch repair-deficient tumors. About the study: Enrolled about 2013-2017, patients had progressing, pretreated mismatch repair-deficient cancers of around twelve types.

Points from the study as a whole: Tumor-resident clones, often undetectable pretreatment in blood, expanded then contracted after pembrolizumab.

The table came from immunoSEQ multiplex PCR; TCRdb's copy has only in-frame clones and leaves some out. This table has more than 85,000 clones, 82% appearing once. Mismatch repair deficiency was confirmed in all patients, by PCR or immunohistochemistry. A remark on this clone: Its target is not known.

The CDR3 consists of 15 residues. Looked up from germline, CDR1 is GTSNPN and CDR2 is SVGIG (reference sequence). V was clipped by 3 bases and J by 1 base; unmatched bases: 5. The TCR comes from an adult with mismatch repair-deficient cancer. The starting material was peripheral blood, obtained approximately 35 weeks after starting pembrolizumab. The gene calls are TRBV30 and TRBJ2-5; 10 bases fit TRBD2. CDR3 bases: TGTGCCTGGAGCAGAGCGGGAGGGCTCCAAGAGACCCAGTACTTC. Protein product: CAWSRAGGLQETQYF.